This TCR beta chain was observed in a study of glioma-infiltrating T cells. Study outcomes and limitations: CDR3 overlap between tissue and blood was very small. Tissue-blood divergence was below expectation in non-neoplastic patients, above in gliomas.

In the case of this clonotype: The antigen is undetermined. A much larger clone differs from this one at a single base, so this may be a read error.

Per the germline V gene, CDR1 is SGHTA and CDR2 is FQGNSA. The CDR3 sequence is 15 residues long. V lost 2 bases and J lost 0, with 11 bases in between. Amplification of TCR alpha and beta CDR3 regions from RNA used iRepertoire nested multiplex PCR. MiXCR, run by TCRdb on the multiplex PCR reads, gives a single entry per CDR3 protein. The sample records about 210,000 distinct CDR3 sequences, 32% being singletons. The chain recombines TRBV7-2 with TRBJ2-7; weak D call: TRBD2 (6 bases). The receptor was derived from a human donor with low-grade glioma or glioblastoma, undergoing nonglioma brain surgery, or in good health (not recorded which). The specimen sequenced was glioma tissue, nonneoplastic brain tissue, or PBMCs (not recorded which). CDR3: CASSLPRTNSYEQYF. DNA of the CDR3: TGTGCCAGCAGCTTACCGAGGACTAACTCCTACGAGCAGTACTTC.